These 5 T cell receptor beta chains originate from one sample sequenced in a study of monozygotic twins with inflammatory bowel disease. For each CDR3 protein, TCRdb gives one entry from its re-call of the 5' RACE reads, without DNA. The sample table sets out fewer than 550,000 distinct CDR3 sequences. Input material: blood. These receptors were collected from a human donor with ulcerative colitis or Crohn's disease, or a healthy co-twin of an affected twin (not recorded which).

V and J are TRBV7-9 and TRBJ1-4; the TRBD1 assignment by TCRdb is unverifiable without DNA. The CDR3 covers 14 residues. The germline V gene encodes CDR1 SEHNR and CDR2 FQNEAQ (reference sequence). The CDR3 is CASSFRGQGEKLFF.

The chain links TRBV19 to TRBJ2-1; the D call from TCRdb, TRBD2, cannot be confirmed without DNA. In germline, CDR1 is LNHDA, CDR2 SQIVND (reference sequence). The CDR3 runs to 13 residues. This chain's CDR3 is CASKVVAGNEQFF.

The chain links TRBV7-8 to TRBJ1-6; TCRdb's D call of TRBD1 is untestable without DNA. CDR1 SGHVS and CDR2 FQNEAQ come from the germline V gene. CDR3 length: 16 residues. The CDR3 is CASSLAPRGFFSPLHF.

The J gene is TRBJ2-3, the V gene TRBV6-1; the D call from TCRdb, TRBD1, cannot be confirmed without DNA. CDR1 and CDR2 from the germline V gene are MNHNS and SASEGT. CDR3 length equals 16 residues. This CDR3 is CASPPGPGQGPDTQYF.

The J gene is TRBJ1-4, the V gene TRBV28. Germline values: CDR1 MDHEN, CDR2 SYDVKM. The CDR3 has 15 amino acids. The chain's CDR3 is CASSLAHSTNEKLFF.